These 13 T cell receptor beta chains were sequenced from one sample in a study of OX40 agonist ivuxolimab in advanced cancers. This table comes from immunoSEQ multiplex PCR, and its TCRdb copy is limited to in-frame clones, with some not included. The sample consists of 85,000 to 100,000 clones, over 85% of them appearing once. This specimen consisted of CD4+ or CD8+ T cells sorted from blood, obtained in a trial of the OX40 agonist ivuxolimab. These TCRs come from an adult with an advanced solid tumor such as melanoma, head and neck, liver or kidney cancer.

This chain connects TRBV30 to TRBJ1-2, with D possibly being TRBD1 (6 bases). CDR3 length: 12 amino acids. The V gene's germline CDR1 is GTSNPN and CDR2 SVGIG (reference sequence). The germline V and J ends were trimmed by 0 bases and 4 bases, with 6 bases remaining between them. The CDR3 loop is CAWSVGAYGYTF. The CDR3 coding sequence is TGTGCCTGGAGTGTGGGGGCCTATGGCTACACCTTC. Filled out from reference TRBV30 and TRBJ1-2, the complete variable domain reads SQTIHQWPATLVQPVGSPLSLECTVEGTSNPNLYWYRQAAGRGLQLLFYSVGIGQISSEVPQNLSASRPQDRQFILSSKKLLLSDSGFYLCAWSVGAYGYTFGSGTRLTVV.

The V and J genes are TRBV27 and TRBJ2-1, with 13 bases identical to TRBD2. CDR1 is MNHEY and CDR2 is SMNVEV in the germline V gene (reference sequence). CDR3 length: 18 residues. Trimming removed 4 bases from V and 8 bases from J; junction bases left unmatched: 14. CDR3 bases: TGTGCCAGCAGTTCCTTCCTCACGGGACTAGCGGGGAGGTATGAGCAGTTCTTC. It codes for CASSSFLTGLAGRYEQFF.

The V and J genes are TRBV12-5 and TRBJ1-1; D is unresolved. CDR3 length: 13 residues. CDR1 and CDR2 from the germline V gene are LGHNT and FRNRAP. The germline V and J ends were trimmed by 1 base and 0 bases, with 3 bases remaining between them. The CDR3 DNA is TGTGCTAGTGGTTTGGCATTGAACACTGAAGCTTTCTTT. This codes for CASGLALNTEAFF.

This clone appeared once. The CDR3 DNA sequence: TGTGCCAGTAGTAAATACAGGGCCGATCAGCCCCAGCATTTT. Amino acid sequence: CASSKYRADQPQHF. The rearrangement links TRBV19 to TRBJ1-5; possible D gene TRBD1, 6 bases. Trimming cost V 4 bases and J 5 bases, with 12 bases left between them. Germline V gene sequence: CDR1 LNHDA, CDR2 SQIVND (reference sequence). The CDR3 covers 14 residues.

This chain connects TRBV7-6 to TRBJ1-2; D is ambiguous. There are 13 residues in the CDR3. Germline V gives CDR1 SGHVS, CDR2 FNYEAQ. V was shortened by 1 base and J by 5 bases, with 8 bases between the two germline ends. The CDR3 bases are TGTGCCAGCAGCTTAGGGTTGGGTTATGGCTACACCTTC. As protein: CASSLGLGYGYTF.

V usage is TRBV5-1 and J usage is TRBJ1-4; no firm D call. Germline lookup yields CDR1 SGHRS and CDR2 YFSETQ. This CDR3 is 14 amino acids long. V was trimmed by 4 bases and J by 6 bases, leaving 13 bases between them. CDR3 loop: CASSAMGTDEKLFF. The CDR3 DNA follows: TGCGCCAGCAGCGCCATGGGCACTGATGAAAAACTGTTTTTT. Filled out from reference TRBV5-1 and TRBJ1-4, the complete variable domain reads KAGVTQTPRYLIKTRGQQVTLSCSPISGHRSVSWYQQTPGQGLQFLFEYFSETQRNKGNFPGRFSGRQFSNSRSEMNVSTLELGDSALYLCASSAMGTDEKLFFGSGTQLSVL.

This chain links TRBV6-1 with TRBJ1-1; 7 bases align to TRBD1. Germline lookup yields CDR1 MNHNS and CDR2 SASEGT. CDR3 length: 16 residues. The junction had 13 bases not matched to a gene; V was cut back by 4 bases and J by 5 bases. CDR3 sequence reads: CASSVVGRGRSTEAFF. CDR3 nucleotide sequence: TGTGCCAGCAGTGTCGTTGGGAGGGGGCGAAGTACTGAAGCTTTCTTT.

The chain joins TRBV19 to TRBJ1-4; D is unresolved. Germline CDR1 is LNHDA and CDR2 is SQIVND (reference sequence). V was pared by 3 bases and J by 5 bases, with 10 bases between. The CDR3 consists of 14 residues. The CDR3 sequence: CASSIPDVNEKLFF. The CDR3 nucleotides read TGTGCCAGTAGTATCCCCGACGTAAATGAAAAACTGTTTTTT.

DNA of the CDR3: TGTGCCTGGAGTATGGATAGCGGGGGCGCAGATACGCAGTATTTT. This sequence encodes CAWSMDSGGADTQYF. The chain carries TRBV30 and TRBJ2-3; 9 bases match TRBD2. The junction had 7 bases not matched to a gene; V was cut back by 2 bases and J by 4 bases. This CDR3 contains 15 residues. The germline gives CDR1 GTSNPN, CDR2 SVGIG (reference sequence).

The chain is built from TRBV18 and TRBJ2-1; the match to TRBD1 covers 9 bases. Germline CDR1 reads KGHSH; CDR2 reads LQKENI. CDR3 size: 17 residues. The ends lost 2 bases at V and 4 bases at J; junction bases unmatched: 9. This CDR3 is CASSPSGQGWGYNEQFF. Here the CDR3 DNA reads TGTGCCAGCTCACCATCGGGACAGGGTTGGGGGTACAATGAGCAGTTCTTC.

This rearrangement joins TRBV6-6 to TRBJ2-5, with unresolved D. V was clipped by 4 bases and J by 7 bases, with 7 bases between them. Germline CDR1 is MNHNY and CDR2 is SVGAGI (reference sequence). The CDR3 has 11 residues. CDR3 sequence reads: CASSSPPTQYF. CDR3 bases: TGTGCCAGCAGTTCGCCCCCGACCCAGTACTTC.

The J gene is TRBJ1-3, the V gene TRBV27; D uncertain. Trimming shortened V by 7 bases and J by 2 bases, and 6 bases separated the two germline ends. The CDR3 length is 12 residues. Germline CDR1 reads MNHEY; CDR2 reads SMNVEV (reference sequence). The CDR3 sequence is CASKTPGNTIYF. The CDR3 DNA reads as TGTGCCAGCAAAACCCCTGGAAACACCATATATTTT.

CDR3 sequence reads: CAWGRDPREKLFF. The CDR3 DNA reads TGTGCCTGGGGACGCGACCCACGGGAAAAACTGTTTTTT. The chain combines TRBV30 with TRBJ1-4; D not certain. CDR3 length: 13 amino acids. Germline V CDR1 and CDR2: GTSNPN, SVGIG (reference sequence). Deletions cut 5 bases from V and 8 bases from J, with 15 bases between.